A selection of T cell receptor beta chains follows, all from one sample in a study of T cell responses to AZD1222 COVID-19 vaccine. TCRdb's table, derived via immunoSEQ multiplex PCR, lists solely in-frame clones and lacks some. This table holds roughly 150,000 clones, roughly 92% found once. Sequencing used peripheral blood, obtained on day 0 of AZD1222 vaccination. These TCRs come from an adult in good health. Each CDR3 is given with its conserved first and last residue. D genes are given only for firm matches. A row's size may be missing; if present it is once, few, many or a size class.

TRBJ2-2	TRBV5-5	-	-	CASSLRTTLNTGELFF	TGTGCCAGCAGCTTAAGGACTACACTCAACACCGGGGAGCTGTTTTTT
TRBJ1-4	TRBV12-3/TRBV12-4	-	-	CASSFYKNEKLFF	TGTGCCAGCAGTTTCTATAAGAATGAAAAACTGTTTTTT
TRBJ2-7	TRBV5-4	TRBD2	-	CASSLGLSGGRAYEQYF	TGTGCCAGCAGCTTGGGGCTGAGCGGGGGAAGGGCCTACGAGCAGTACTTC
TRBJ2-7	TRBV7-2	-	-	CASSFNGPYEQYF	TGTGCCAGCAGCTTCAACGGCCCCTACGAGCAGTACTTC
TRBJ1-1	TRBV2	TRBD1	-	CASSDRGRGNTEAFF	TGTGCCAGCAGTGACAGGGGGCGAGGGAACACTGAAGCTTTCTTT
TRBJ1-5	TRBV7-2	-	-	CASSLEPNQPQHF	TGTGCCAGCAGCTTAGAGCCAAACCAGCCCCAGCATTTT
TRBJ1-1	TRBV30	-	-	CAWSEGSAEAFF	TGTGCCTGGAGTGAGGGGTCGGCTGAAGCTTTCTTT
TRBJ1-2	TRBV5-8	-	few	CASSLAAGLLYGYTF	TGTGCCAGCAGCTTGGCCGCGGGACTCCTCTATGGCTACACCTTC
TRBJ1-2	TRBV5-8	TRBD1	-	CASSLRQGTYGYTF	TGTGCCAGCAGCTTGCGACAGGGGACCTATGGCTACACCTTC
TRBJ1-2	TRBV11-2	TRBD1	-	CASSPLAPGQGAGYTF	TGTGCCAGCAGCCCCCTAGCCCCGGGACAGGGGGCGGGCTACACCTTC
TRBJ2-1	TRBV2	-	-	CASRVGMGEQFF	TGTGCCAGCAGAGTGGGCATGGGTGAGCAGTTCTTC
TRBJ1-2	TRBV7-2	TRBD1	-	CASSFIQGSIDLYGYTF	TGTGCCAGCAGCTTCATACAGGGGTCGATCGATCTCTATGGCTACACCTTC
TRBJ1-4	TRBV3-1/TRBV3-2	-	-	CASSRDFATNEKLFF	TGTGCCAGCAGCCGGGATTTCGCAACTAATGAAAAACTGTTTTTT
TRBJ2-7	TRBV3-1/TRBV3-2	-	-	CASSQDGRVRDEQYF	TGTGCCAGCAGCCAAGATGGCAGGGTAAGGGACGAGCAGTACTTC
TRBJ2-1	TRBV14	TRBD2	-	CASSPPGSGSLSEQFF	TGTGCCAGCAGCCCACCGGGGAGCGGGAGTTTGAGTGAGCAGTTCTTC
TRBJ1-1	TRBV7-3	-	few	CASSFGQTNEAFF	TGTGCCAGCAGCTTCGGACAGACTAATGAAGCTTTCTTT
TRBJ1-2	TRBV6-5	TRBD1	-	CASPKPGTGGSGYTF	TGTGCCAGTCCTAAACCTGGGACAGGGGGCTCGGGCTACACCTTC
TRBJ1-1	TRBV18	-	-	CASSPRVLRGGDTEAFF	TGTGCCAGCTCACCTCGGGTCCTCAGGGGTGGGGACACTGAAGCTTTCTTT
TRBJ1-5	TRBV18	-	-	CASSPRGRGDGSNQPQHF	TGTGCCAGCTCACCACGAGGTAGGGGGGACGGTAGCAATCAGCCCCAGCATTTT
TRBJ1-1	TRBV29-1	-	-	CSVERRLNTEAFF	TGCAGCGTTGAGAGACGGTTGAACACTGAAGCTTTCTTT
TRBJ2-3	TRBV6-6	-	-	CASSYLRTTDTQYF	TGTGCCAGCAGTTACTTGAGGACCACAGATACGCAGTATTTT
TRBJ2-7	TRBV6-2/TRBV6-3	TRBD2	-	CASSFISAGENEQYF	TGTGCCAGCAGTTTTATTTCGGCGGGGGAAAACGAGCAGTACTTC
TRBJ1-2	TRBV19	-	-	CASAAGTYTNYGYTF	TGTGCCAGTGCAGCCGGGACGTATACTAACTATGGCTACACCTTC
TRBJ1-4	TRBV5-1	TRBD1	-	CASSIGQGNEKLFF	TGCGCCAGCAGCATTGGACAGGGGAATGAAAAACTGTTTTTT
TRBJ1-2	TRBV4-1	-	-	CASSQGNLFYGYTF	TGCGCCAGCAGCCAAGGAAATCTGTTCTATGGCTACACCTTC
TRBJ2-5	TRBV7-2	-	-	CASSLGLVGETQYF	TGTGCCAGCAGCTTAGGCCTAGTAGGAGAGACCCAGTACTTC
TRBJ1-4	TRBV7-9	TRBD1	-	CASSPRTGRVFEKLFF	TGTGCCAGCAGCCCCCGGACAGGGAGAGTATTCGAAAAACTGTTTTTT
TRBJ2-1	TRBV25-1	TRBD1	-	CASSESRDRDNEQFF	TGTGCCAGCAGTGAATCGCGGGACAGGGACAATGAGCAGTTCTTC
TRBJ2-1	TRBV19	TRBD2	-	CASSIVSGEYNEQFF	TGTGCCAGTAGTATAGTTAGCGGGGAGTACAATGAGCAGTTCTTC
TRBJ1-3	TRBV29-1	-	-	CSVEYQTRGTIYF	TGCAGCGTTGAGTATCAGACCCGCGGCACCATATATTTT
TRBJ2-3	TRBV5-1	TRBD2	-	CASSLGTSGLNTQYF	TGCGCCAGCAGCCTAGGGACTAGCGGGCTGAATACGCAGTATTTT
TRBJ2-3	TRBV9	TRBD2	-	CASSVDGLATFTDTQYF	TGTGCCAGCAGCGTAGACGGACTAGCCACCTTCACAGATACGCAGTATTTT
TRBJ1-1	TRBV18	-	-	CASSPRRQSNTEAFF	TGTGCCAGCTCACCACGTAGACAGTCGAACACTGAAGCTTTCTTT
TRBJ2-6	TRBV12-5	-	-	CASGLGTTNVLTF	TGTGCTAGTGGTTTGGGGACAACCAACGTCCTGACTTTC
TRBJ2-1	TRBV3-1/TRBV3-2	TRBD2	-	CASSQGRTAGGIYNEQFF	TGTGCCAGCAGCCAAGGGAGAACAGCGGGAGGGATTTACAATGAGCAGTTCTTC
TRBJ1-1	TRBV2	-	-	CARNELNTEAFF	TGTGCCAGGAACGAACTGAACACTGAAGCTTTCTTT
TRBJ1-2	TRBV30	-	-	CAWSAAVSGYTF	TGTGCCTGGAGTGCGGCGGTTAGTGGCTACACCTTC
TRBJ2-7	TRBV3-1/TRBV3-2	TRBD2	-	CASSQMSGASDEQYF	TGTGCCAGCAGCCAGATGAGCGGGGCCTCGGACGAGCAGTACTTC
TRBJ1-6	TRBV5-6	-	-	CASSSVTGYETPLHF	TGTGCCAGCAGCTCGGTGACGGGCTATGAAACACCCCTCCACTTT
TRBJ2-1	TRBV29-1	-	-	CSFIPVGNEQFF	TGCAGCTTCATCCCCGTGGGCAATGAGCAGTTCTTC
TRBJ2-7	TRBV3-1/TRBV3-2	-	-	CASSRIVGGASYEQYF	TGTGCCAGCAGCCGAATCGTAGGAGGGGCTTCCTACGAGCAGTACTTC
TRBJ2-7	TRBV18	-	-	CASSPRRFSYEQYF	TGTGCCAGCTCACCCCGCAGGTTTTCCTACGAGCAGTACTTC
TRBJ1-5	TRBV7-2	TRBD1	-	CASSLRGQGNQPQHF	TGTGCCAGCAGCCTCAGGGGGCAGGGGAATCAGCCCCAGCATTTT
TRBJ2-3	TRBV6-5	-	-	CAIRQSPVADTQYF	TGTGCCATTCGACAATCCCCCGTAGCAGATACGCAGTATTTT
TRBJ1-2	TRBV6-5	TRBD1	once	CASSFLKTGTVYGYTF	TGTGCCAGCAGTTTTCTAAAGACGGGGACAGTCTATGGCTACACCTTC